This T cell receptor (beta chain) is from a study of blood T cell repertoires in COVID-19. The overall study: Sample material is recorded as cDNA or gDNA derived from T cells, B-cell-depleted T cells, or PBMCs.

Per the original data handling: Reference gene primers were amplified, and this amplification served to estimate nucleated cell counts. Sequencing was performed with immunoSEQ multiplex PCR; in TCRdb, only in-frame clones are kept and a portion is missing. V and J calls and clone size are given by that table; D and trimming were obtained from the DNA. The sample yields under 250,000 clones, less than 85% seen once. Germline values: CDR1 MNHNS, CDR2 SASEGT. The CDR3 loop spans 15 amino acids. V was shortened by 2 bases and J by 7 bases, with 14 bases between the two germline ends. This clone was detected only a few times.

This TCR was recovered from a woman between 65 and 79 years old with active or convalescent COVID-19. Sequenced: peripheral blood. The chain employs TRBV6-1 and TRBJ1-4; D may be TRBD1 (6 bases). The CDR3, as DNA: TGTGCCAGCAGTGAATGGGGGCAGGGGCTTGAAAAACTGTTTTTT. Translation: CASSEWGQGLEKLFF.